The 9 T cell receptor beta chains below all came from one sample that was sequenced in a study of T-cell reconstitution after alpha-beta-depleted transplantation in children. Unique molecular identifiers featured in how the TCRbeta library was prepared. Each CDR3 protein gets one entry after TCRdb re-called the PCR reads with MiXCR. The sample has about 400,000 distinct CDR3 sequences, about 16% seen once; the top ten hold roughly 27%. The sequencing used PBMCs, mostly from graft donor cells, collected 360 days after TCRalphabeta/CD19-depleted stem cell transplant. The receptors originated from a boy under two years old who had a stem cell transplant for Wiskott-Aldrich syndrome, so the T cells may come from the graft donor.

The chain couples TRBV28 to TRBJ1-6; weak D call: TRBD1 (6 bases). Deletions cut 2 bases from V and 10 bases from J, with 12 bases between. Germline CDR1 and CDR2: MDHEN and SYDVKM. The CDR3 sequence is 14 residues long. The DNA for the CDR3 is TGTGCCAGCAGTTTAACGGCAGGGGTATCACCCCTCCACTTT. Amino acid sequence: CASSLTAGVSPLHF.

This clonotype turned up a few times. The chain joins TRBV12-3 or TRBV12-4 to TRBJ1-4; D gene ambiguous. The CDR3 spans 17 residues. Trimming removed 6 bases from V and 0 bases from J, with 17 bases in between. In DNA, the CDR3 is TGTGCCAGCAGCCCCACCCGGACGGTGACAACTAATGAAAAACTGTTTTTT. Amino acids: CASSPTRTVTTNEKLFF.

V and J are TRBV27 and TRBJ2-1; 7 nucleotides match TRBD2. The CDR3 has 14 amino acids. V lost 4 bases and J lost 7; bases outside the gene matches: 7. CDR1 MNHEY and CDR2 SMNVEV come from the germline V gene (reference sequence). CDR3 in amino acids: CASSWGRAGNEQFF. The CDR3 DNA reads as TGTGCCAGCAGTTGGGGGAGGGCCGGAAATGAGCAGTTCTTC.

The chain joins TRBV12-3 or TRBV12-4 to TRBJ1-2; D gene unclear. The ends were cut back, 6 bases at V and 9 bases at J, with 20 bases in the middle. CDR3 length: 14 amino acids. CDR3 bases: TGTGCCAGCAGCCTGCACCTAGGATTTGGCTGCTACACCTTC. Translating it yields CASSLHLGFGCYTF.

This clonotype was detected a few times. The chain's CDR3 is CASSFGLSGTRGSDTQYF. In DNA form, the CDR3 reads TGTGCCAGCAGTTTCGGTCTATCGGGTACTAGGGGATCAGATACGCAGTATTTT. The gene calls are TRBV12-3 or TRBV12-4 and TRBJ2-3; D tentatively reads TRBD1 or TRBD2 (5 bases each). The CDR3 is made up of 18 amino acids. V was trimmed by 3 bases and J by 4 bases, leaving 23 bases between them.

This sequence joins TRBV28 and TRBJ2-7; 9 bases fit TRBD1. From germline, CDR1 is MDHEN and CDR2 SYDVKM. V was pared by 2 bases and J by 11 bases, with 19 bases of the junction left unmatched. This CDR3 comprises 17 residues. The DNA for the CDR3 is TGTGCCAGCAGTTTACCTATCACAGAGACAGGGGGTTTACGGGAGTACTTC. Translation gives CASSLPITETGGLREYF.

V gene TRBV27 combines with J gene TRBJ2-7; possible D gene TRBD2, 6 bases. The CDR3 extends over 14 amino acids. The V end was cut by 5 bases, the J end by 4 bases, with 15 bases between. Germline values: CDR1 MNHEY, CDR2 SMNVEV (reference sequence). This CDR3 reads CASSPNPGRYEQYF. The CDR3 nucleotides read TGTGCCAGCAGTCCGAACCCCGGGAGATACGAGCAGTACTTC.

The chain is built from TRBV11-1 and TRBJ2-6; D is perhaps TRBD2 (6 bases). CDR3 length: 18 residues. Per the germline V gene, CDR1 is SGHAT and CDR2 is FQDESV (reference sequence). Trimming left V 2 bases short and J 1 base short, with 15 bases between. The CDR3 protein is CASSLHGSGRSGANVLTF. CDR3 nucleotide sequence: TGTGCCAGCAGCTTACACGGGAGTGGTAGGTCTGGGGCCAACGTCCTGACTTTC. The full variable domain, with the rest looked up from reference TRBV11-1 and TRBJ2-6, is EAEVAQSPRYKITEKSQAVAFWCDPISGHATLYWYRQILGQGPELLVQFQDESVVDDSQLPKDRFSAERLKGVDSTLKIQPAELGDSAMYLCASSLHGSGRSGANVLTFGAGSRLTVL.

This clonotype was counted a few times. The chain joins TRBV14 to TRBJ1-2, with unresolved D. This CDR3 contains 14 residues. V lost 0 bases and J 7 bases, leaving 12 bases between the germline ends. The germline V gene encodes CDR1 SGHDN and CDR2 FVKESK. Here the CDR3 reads CASSQEGFPSGYTF. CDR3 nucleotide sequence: TGTGCCAGCAGCCAAGAAGGTTTCCCATCTGGCTACACCTTC.